The sequence of this T cell receptor beta chain was determined in a study of T-cell reconstitution after alpha-beta-depleted transplantation in children. This clonotype was observed at least ten times. This sample's TCRbeta library carried unique molecular identifier barcodes. TCRdb reanalysed the PCR reads using MiXCR and keeps one entry per CDR3 protein. The table lists 250,000 to 300,000 distinct CDR3 sequences, about 10% of them singletons. V lost 1 base and J lost 4, with 7 bases in between. CDR1 is SGHTA, CDR2 FQGNSA, per germline. The CDR3 is 13 amino acids. The sample in question was PBMCs from the stem cell graft donor, obtained from the stem cell graft. The rearrangement links TRBV7-2 to TRBJ1-1; no clear D gene. The sequence was collected from a human donor who donated a stem cell graft to a child with SCID. The CDR3: CASSLEGGTEAFF. The CDR3 DNA sequence: TGTGCCAGCAGCTTAGAGGGAGGCACTGAAGCTTTCTTT.